The T cell receptor beta chain under discussion was sequenced for a study of OX40 agonist ivuxolimab in advanced cancers. The overall study: The patients' treatment was ivuxolimab, an agonistic anti-OX40 (CD134) antibody.

A single count supports this clone. What it recognizes is unknown. The V gene lost 1 base and the J gene lost 0 bases, with 9 bases spanning the gap. The CDR3 has 15 amino acids. Germline CDR1 SGHVS, CDR2 FQNEAQ. TCRdb's copy holds only in-frame clones and misses some; the assay was immunoSEQ multiplex PCR. The table shows tens of thousands of clones, with about 90% occurring only once. Exclusion of a patient followed from autoimmune disease history or systemic immunosuppression. Notes on the study in general: Clonal expansion was seen in CD4+ and CD8+ blood T cells by week 6 at 0.1 to 3.0 mg/kg.

The material sequenced was CD4+ or CD8+ T cells sorted from blood, taken in a trial of the OX40 agonist ivuxolimab. The source is an adult with an advanced solid tumor such as melanoma, head and neck, liver or kidney cancer. The chain has TRBV7-8 and TRBJ1-2, with D perhaps TRBD1 (5 bases). The CDR3 bases are TGTGCCAGCAGCTTAGGGCCAGGGACTAACTATGGCTACACCTTC. Amino acid sequence: CASSLGPGTNYGYTF.